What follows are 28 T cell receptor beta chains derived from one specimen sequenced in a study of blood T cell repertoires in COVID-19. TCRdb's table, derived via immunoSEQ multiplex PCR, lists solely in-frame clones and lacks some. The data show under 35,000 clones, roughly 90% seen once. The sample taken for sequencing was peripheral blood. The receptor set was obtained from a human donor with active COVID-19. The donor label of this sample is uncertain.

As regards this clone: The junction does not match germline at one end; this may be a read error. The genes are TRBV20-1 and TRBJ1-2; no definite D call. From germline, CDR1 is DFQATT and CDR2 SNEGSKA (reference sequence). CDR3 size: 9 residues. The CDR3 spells CSAQPSGNF. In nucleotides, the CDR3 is TGCAGTGCTCAACCCAGTGGTAACTTC.

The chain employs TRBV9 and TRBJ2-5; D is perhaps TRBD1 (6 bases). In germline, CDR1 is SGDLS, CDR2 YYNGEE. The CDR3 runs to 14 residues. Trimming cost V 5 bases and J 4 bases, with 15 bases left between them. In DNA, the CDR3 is TGTGCCAGCAGTAATACCGGGACATCAGAGACCCAGTACTTC. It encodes CASSNTGTSETQYF.

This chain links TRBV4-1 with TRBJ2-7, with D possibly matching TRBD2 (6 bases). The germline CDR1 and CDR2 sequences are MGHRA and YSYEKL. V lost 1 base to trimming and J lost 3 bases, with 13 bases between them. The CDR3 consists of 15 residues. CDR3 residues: CASSQGPGVFYEQYF. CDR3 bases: TGCGCCAGCAGCCAAGGTCCGGGGGTGTTCTACGAGCAGTACTTC.

CDR3 in DNA: TGTGCCAGCAGCAAAGAGGGACAGTCGGACAGGGTCTATGGTGGCTACACCTTC. Translated: CASSKEGQSDRVYGGYTF. J is TRBJ1-2 and V is TRBV21-1; the table gives TRBD1 as D, unverified against the DNA. TRBV21-1 is reported as a pseudogene. The CDR3 is 18 residues long.

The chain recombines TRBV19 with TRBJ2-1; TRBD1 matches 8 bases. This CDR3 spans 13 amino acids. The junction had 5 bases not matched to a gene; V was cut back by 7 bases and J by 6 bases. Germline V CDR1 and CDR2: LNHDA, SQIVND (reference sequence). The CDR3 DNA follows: TGTGCCAGTATCCAAACAGGGGGCAATGAGCAGTTCTTC. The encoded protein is CASIQTGGNEQFF.

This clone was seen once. The chain's CDR3 is CASSEFQGAQGTEAFF. The CDR3 DNA sequence: TGTGCCAGCAGTGAATTCCAGGGGGCGCAGGGGACTGAAGCTTTCTTT. The chain combines TRBV25-1 with TRBJ1-1; 8 bases line up with TRBD1. The CDR3 spans 16 residues. V lost 1 base to trimming and J lost 5 bases; unmatched junction nucleotides: 9. Germline V gene data show CDR1 as MGHDK and CDR2 as SYGVNS.

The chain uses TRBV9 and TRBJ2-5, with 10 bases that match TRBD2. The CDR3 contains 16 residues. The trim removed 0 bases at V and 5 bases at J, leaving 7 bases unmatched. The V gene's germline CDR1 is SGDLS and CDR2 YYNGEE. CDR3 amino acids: CASSVAAGLAHETQYF. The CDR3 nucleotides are TGTGCCAGCAGCGTAGCCGCGGGACTAGCGCATGAGACCCAGTACTTC.

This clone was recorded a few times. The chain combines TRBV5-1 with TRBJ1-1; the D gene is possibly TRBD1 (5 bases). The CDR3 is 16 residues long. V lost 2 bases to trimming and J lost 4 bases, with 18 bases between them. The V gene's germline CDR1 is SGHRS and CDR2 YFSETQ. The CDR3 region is CASSLDLISQGTEAFF. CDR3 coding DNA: TGCGCCAGCAGCTTAGATCTAATAAGTCAGGGCACTGAAGCTTTCTTT.

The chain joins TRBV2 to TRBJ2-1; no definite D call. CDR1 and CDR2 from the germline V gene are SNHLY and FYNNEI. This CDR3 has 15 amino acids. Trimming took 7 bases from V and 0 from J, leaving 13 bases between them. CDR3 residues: CASNPTTDSYNEQFF. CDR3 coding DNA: TGTGCCAGCAATCCAACTACCGACTCCTACAATGAGCAGTTCTTC.

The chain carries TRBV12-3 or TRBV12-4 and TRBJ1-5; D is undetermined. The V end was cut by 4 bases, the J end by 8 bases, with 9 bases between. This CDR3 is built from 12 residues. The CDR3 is CASSSLPKPQHF. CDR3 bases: TGTGCCAGCAGTTCCCTCCCTAAGCCCCAGCATTTT.

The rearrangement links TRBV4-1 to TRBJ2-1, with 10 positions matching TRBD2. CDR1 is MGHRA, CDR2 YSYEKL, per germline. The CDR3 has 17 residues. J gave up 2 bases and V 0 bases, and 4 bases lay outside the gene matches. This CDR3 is CASSQDQLAGTYNEQFF. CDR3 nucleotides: TGCGCCAGCAGCCAAGATCAACTAGCGGGAACCTACAATGAGCAGTTCTTC.

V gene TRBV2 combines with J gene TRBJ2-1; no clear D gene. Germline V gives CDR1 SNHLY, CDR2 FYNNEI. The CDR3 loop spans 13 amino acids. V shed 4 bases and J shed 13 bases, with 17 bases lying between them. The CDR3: CASSVPGMNGQFF. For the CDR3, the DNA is TGTGCCAGCAGTGTACCGGGTATGAATGGACAGTTCTTC.

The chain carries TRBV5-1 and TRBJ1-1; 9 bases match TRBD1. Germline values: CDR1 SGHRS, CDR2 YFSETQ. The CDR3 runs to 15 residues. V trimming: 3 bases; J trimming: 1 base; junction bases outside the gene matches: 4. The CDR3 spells CASSSTGGTNTEAFF. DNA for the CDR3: TGCGCCAGCAGCTCGACAGGGGGTACGAACACTGAAGCTTTCTTT. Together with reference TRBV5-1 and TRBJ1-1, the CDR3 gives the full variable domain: KAGVTQTPRYLIKTRGQQVTLSCSPISGHRSVSWYQQTPGQGLQFLFEYFSETQRNKGNFPGRFSGRQFSNSRSEMNVSTLELGDSALYLCASSSTGGTNTEAFFGQGTRLTVV.

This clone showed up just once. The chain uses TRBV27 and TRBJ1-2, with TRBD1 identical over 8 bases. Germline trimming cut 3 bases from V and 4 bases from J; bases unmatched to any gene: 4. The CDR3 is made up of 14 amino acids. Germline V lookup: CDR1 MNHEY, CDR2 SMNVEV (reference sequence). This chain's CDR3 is CASSFQGAPYGYTF. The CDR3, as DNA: TGTGCCAGCAGTTTTCAGGGGGCGCCCTATGGCTACACCTTC.

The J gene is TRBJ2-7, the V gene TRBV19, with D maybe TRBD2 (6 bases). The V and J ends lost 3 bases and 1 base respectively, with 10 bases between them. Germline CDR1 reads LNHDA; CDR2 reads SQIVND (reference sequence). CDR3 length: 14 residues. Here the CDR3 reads CASSMSGTSYEQYF. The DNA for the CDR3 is TGTGCCAGTAGTATGTCAGGGACTTCCTACGAGCAGTACTTC.

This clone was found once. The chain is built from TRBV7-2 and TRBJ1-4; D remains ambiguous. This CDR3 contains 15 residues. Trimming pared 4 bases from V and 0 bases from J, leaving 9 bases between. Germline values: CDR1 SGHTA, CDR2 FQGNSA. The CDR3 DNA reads TGTGCCAGCAGCTCCCAAATTGCAACTAATGAAAAACTGTTTTTT. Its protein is CASSSQIATNEKLFF.

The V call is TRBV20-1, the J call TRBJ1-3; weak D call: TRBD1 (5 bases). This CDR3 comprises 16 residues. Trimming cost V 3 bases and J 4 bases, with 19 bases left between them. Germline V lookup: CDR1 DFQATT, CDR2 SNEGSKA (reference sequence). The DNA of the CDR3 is TGCAGTGCTAGTCCGGGGGGGACTTATATGGGAAACACCATATATTTT. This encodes CSASPGGTYMGNTIYF.

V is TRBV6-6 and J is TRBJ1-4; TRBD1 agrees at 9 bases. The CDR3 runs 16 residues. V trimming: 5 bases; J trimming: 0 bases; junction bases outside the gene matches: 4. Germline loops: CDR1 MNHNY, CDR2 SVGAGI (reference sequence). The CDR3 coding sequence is TGTGCCAGCAGTGGACAGGGGACTACAACTAATGAAAAACTGTTTTTT. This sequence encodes CASSGQGTTTNEKLFF.

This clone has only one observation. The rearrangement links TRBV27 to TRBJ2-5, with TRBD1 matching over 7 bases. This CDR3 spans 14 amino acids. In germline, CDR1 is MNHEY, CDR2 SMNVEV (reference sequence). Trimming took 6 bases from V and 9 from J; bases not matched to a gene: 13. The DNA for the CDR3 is TGTGCCAGCAGCCTTAACCAGGGGGTTGGAGCCCAGTACTTC. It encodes CASSLNQGVGAQYF.

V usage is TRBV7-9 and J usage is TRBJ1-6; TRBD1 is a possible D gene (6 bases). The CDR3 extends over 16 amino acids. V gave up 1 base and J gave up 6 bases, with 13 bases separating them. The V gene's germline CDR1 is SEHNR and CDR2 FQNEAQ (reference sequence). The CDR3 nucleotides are TGTGCCAGCAGCTTAGGCACAGGGAACTTTAATTCACCCCTCCACTTT. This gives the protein CASSLGTGNFNSPLHF.

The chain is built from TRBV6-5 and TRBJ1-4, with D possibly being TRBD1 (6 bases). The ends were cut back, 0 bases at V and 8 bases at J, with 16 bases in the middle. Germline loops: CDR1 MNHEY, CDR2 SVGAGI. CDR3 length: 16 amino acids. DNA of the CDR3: TGTGCCAGCAGTTACTCGTTCGGACAGACTTCAGAAAAACTGTTTTTT. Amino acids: CASSYSFGQTSEKLFF.

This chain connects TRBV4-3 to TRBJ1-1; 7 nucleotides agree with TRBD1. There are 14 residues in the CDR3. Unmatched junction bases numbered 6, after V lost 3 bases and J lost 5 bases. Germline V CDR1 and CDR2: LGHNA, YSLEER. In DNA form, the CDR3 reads TGCGCCAGCAGCCAGGCGACAGGGTGGACTGAAGCTTTCTTT. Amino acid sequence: CASSQATGWTEAFF.

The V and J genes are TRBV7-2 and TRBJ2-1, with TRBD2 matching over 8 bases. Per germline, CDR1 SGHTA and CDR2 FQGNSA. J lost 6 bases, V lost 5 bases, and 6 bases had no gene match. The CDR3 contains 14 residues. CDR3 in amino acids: CASSQQRGSNEQFF. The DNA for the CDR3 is TGTGCCAGCAGCCAGCAGCGGGGGAGCAATGAGCAGTTCTTC.

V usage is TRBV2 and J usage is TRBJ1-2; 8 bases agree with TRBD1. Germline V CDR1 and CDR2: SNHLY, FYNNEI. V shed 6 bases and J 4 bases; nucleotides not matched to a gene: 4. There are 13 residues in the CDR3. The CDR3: CASSLGQGYGYTF. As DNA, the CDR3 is TGTGCCAGCAGCTTAGGACAGGGCTATGGCTACACCTTC.

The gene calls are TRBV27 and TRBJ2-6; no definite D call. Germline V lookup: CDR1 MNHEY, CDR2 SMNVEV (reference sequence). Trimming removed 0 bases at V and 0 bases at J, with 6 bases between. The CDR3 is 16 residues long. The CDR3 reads CASSLSPVSGANVLTF. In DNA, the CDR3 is TGTGCCAGCAGTTTATCGCCGGTCTCTGGGGCCAACGTCCTGACTTTC.

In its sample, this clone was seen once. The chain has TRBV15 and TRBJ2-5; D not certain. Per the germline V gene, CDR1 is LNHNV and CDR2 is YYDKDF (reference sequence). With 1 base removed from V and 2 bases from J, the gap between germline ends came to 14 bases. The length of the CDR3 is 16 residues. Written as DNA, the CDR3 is TGTGCCACCAGCAGAGGTCTCCCCGGAGTACAAGAGACCCAGTACTTC. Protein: CATSRGLPGVQETQYF.

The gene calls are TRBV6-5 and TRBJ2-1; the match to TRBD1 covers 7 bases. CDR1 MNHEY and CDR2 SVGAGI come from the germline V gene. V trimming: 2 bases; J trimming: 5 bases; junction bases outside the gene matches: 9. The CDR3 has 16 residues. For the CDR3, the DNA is TGTGCCAGCAGTTACGCCACCCCGACAGGGAACAATGAGCAGTTCTTC. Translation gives CASSYATPTGNNEQFF.

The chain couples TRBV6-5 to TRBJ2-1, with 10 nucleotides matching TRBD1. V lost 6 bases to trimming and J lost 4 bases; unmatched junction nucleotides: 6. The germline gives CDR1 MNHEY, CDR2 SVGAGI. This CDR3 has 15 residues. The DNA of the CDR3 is TGTGCCAGCAGAACCGGGACAGGGGTTTACAATGAGCAGTTCTTC. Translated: CASRTGTGVYNEQFF.